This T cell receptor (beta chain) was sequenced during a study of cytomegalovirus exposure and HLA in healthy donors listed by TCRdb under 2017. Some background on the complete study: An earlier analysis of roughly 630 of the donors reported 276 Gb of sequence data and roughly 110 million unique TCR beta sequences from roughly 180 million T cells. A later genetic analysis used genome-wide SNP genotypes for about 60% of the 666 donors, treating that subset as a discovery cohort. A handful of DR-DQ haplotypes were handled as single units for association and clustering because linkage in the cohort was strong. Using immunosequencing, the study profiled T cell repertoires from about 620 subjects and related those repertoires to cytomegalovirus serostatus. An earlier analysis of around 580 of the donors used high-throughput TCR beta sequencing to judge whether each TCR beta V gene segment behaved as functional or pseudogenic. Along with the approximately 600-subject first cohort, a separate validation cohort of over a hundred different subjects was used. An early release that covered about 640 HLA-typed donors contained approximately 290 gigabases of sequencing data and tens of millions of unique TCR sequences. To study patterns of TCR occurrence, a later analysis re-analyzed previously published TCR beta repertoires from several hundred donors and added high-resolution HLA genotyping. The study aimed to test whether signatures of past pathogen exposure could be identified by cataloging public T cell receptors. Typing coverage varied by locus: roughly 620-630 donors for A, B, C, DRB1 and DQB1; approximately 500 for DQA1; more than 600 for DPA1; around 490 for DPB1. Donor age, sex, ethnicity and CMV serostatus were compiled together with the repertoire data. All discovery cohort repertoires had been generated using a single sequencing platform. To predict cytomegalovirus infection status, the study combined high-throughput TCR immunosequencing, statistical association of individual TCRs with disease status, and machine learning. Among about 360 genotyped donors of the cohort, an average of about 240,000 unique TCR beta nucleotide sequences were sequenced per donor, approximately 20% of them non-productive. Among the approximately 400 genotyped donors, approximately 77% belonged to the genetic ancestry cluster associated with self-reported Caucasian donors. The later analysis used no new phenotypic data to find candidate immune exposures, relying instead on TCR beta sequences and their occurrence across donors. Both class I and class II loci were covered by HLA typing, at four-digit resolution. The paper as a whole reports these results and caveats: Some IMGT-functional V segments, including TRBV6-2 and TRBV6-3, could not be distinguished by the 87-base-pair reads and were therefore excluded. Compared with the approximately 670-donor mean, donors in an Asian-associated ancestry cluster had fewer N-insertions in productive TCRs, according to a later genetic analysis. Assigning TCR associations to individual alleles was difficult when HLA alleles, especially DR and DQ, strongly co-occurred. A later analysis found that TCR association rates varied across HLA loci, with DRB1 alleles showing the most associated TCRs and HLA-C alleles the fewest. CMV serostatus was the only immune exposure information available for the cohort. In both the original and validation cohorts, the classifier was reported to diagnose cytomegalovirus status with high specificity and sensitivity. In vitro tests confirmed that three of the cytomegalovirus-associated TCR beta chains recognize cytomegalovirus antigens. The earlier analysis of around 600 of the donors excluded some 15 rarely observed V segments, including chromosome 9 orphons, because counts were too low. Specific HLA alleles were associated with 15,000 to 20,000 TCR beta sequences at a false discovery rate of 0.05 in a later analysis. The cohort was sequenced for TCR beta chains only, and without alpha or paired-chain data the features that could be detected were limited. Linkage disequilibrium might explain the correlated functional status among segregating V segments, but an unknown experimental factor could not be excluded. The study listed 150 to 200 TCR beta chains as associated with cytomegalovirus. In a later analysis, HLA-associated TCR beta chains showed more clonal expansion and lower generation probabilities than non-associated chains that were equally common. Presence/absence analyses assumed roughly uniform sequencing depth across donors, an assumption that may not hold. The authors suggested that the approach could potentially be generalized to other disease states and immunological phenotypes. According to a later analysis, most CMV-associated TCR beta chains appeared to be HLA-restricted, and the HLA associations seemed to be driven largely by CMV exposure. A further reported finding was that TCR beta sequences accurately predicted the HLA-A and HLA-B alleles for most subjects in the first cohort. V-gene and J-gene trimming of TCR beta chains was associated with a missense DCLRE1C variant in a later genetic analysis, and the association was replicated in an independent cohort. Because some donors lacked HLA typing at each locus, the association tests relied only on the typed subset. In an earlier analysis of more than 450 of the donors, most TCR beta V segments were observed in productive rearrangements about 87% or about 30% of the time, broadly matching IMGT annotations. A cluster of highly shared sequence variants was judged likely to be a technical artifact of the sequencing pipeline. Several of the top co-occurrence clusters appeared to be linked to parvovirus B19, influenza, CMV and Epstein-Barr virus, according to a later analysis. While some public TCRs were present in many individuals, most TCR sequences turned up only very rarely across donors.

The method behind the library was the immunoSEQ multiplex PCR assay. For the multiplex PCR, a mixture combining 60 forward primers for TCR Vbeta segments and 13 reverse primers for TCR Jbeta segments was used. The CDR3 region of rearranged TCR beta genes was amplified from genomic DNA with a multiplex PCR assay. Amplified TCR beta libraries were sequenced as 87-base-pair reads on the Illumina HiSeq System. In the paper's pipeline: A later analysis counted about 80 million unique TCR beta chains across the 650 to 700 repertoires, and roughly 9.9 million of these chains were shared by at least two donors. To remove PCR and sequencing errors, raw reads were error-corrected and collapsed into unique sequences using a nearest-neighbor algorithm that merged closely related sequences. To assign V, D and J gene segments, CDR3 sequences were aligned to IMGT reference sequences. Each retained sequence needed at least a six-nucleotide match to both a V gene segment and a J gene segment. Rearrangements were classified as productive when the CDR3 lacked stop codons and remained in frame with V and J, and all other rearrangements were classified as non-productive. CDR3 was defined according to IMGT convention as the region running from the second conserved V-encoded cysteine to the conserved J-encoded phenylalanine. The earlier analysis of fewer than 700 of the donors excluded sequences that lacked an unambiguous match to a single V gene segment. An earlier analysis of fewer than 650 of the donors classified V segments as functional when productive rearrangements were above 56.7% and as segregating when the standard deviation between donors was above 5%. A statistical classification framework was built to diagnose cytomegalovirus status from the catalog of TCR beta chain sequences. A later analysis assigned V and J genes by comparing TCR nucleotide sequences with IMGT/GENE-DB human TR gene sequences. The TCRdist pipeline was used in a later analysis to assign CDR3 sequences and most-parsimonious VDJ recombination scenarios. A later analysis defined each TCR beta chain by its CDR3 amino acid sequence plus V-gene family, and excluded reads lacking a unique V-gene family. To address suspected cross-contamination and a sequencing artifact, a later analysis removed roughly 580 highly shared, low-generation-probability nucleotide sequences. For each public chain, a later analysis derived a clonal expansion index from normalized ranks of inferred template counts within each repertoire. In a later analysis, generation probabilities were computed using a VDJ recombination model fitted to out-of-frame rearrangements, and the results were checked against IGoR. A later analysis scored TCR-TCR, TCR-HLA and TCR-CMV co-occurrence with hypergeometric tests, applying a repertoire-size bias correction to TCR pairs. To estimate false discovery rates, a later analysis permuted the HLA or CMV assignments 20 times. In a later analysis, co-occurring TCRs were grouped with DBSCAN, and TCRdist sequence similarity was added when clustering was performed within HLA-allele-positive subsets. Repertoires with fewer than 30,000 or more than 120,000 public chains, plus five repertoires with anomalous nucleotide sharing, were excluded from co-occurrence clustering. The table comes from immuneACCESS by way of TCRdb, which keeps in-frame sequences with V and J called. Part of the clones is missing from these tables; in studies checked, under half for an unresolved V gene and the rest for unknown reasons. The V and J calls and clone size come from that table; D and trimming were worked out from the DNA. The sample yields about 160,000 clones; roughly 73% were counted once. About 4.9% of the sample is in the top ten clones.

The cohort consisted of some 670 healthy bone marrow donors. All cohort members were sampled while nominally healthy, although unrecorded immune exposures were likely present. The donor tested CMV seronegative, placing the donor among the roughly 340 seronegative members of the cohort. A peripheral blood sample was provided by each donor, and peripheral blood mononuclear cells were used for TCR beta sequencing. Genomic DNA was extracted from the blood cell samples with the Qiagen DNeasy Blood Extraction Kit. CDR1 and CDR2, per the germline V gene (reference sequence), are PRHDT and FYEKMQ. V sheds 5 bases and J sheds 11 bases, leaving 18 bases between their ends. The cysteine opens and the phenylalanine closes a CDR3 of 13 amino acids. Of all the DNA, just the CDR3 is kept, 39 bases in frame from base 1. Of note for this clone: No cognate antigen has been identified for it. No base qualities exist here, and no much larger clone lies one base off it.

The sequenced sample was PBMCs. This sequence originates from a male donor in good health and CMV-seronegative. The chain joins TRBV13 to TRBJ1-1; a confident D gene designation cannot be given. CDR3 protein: CASSATGTKQAFF. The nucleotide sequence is TGTGCCAGCAGCGCCACCGGTACGAAACAGGCTTTCTTT. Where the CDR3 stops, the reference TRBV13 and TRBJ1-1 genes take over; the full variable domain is AAGVIQSPRHLIKEKRETATLKCYPIPRHDTVYWYQQGPGQDPQFLISFYEKMQSDKGSIPDRFSAQQFSDYHSELNMSSLELGDSALYFCASSATGTKQAFFGQGTRLTVV.